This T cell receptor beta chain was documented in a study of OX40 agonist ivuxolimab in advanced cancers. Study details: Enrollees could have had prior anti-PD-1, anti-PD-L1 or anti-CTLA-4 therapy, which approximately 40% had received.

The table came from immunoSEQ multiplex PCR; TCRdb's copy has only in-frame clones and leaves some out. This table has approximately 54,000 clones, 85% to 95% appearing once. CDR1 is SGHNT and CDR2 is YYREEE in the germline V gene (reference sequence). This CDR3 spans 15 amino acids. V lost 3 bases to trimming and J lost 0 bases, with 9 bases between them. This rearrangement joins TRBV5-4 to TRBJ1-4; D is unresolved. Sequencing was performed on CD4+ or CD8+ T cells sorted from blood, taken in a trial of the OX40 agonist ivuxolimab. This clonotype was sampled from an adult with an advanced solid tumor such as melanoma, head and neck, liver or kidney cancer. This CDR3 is CASSSYKATNEKLFF. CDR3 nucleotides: TGTGCCAGCAGCTCCTACAAAGCAACTAATGAAAAACTGTTTTTT.